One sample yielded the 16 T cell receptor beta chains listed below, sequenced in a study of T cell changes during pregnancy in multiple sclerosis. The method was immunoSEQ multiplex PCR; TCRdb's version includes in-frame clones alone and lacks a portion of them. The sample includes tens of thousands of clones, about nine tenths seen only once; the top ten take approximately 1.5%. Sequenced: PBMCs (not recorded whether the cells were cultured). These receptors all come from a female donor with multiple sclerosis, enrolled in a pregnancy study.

The CDR3 protein is CASSNWDRGIQETQYF. As DNA, the CDR3 is TGCGCCAGCAGCAATTGGGACAGGGGGATCCAAGAGACCCAGTACTTC. The chain has TRBV5-1 and TRBJ2-5, with TRBD1 matching over 11 bases. Germline CDR1 SGHRS, CDR2 YFSETQ. The CDR3 length is 16 residues. After removal of 4 bases from V and 1 base from J, the junction contained 6 bases not matched to a gene.

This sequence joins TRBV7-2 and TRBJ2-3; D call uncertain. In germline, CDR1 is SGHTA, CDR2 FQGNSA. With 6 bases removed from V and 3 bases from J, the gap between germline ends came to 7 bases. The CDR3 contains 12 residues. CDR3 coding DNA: TGTGCCAGCAGTACCAGGACAGATACGCAGTATTTT. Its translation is CASSTRTDTQYF.

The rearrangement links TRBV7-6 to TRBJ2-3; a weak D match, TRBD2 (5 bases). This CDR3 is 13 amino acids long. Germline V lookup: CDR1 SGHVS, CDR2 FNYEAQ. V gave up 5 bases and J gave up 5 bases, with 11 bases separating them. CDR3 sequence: CASSVTSKDTQYF. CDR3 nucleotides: TGTGCCAGCAGCGTAACTAGTAAAGATACGCAGTATTTT. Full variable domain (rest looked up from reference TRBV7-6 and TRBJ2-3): GAGVSQSPRYKVTKRGQDVALRCDPISGHVSLYWYRQALGQGPEFLTYFNYEAQQDKSGLPNDRFSAERPEGSISTLTIQRTEQRDSAMYRCASSVTSKDTQYFGPGTRLTVL.

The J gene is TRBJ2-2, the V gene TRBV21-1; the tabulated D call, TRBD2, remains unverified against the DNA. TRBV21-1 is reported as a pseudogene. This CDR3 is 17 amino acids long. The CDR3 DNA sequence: TGTGCCAGCAGCAAGACGGAGGGGAGGGGGAACACCGGGGAGCTGTTTTTT. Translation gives CASSKTEGRGNTGELFF.

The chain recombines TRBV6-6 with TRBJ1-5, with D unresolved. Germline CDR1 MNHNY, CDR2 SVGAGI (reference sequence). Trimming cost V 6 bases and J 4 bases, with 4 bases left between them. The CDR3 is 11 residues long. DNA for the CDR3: TGTGCCAGCAGAGCAAATCAGCCCCAGCATTTT. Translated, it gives CASRANQPQHF.

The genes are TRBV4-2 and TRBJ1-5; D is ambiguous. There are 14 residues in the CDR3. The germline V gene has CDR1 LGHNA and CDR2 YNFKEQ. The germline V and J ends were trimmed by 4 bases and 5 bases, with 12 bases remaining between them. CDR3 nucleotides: TGTGCCAGCAGCCGCCGCCAGGTCGATCAGCCCCAGCATTTT. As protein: CASSRRQVDQPQHF.

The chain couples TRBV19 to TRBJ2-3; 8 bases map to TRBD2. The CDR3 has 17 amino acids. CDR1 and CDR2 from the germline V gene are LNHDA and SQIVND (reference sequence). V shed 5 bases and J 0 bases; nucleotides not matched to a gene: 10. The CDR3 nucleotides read TGTGCCAGTAGTCCCCAACAACTAGCGGCTAGCACAGATACGCAGTATTTT. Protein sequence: CASSPQQLAASTDTQYF.

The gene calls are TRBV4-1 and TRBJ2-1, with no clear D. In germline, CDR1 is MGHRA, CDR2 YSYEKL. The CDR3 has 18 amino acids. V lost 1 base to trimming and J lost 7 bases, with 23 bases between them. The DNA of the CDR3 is TGCGCCAGCAGCCAAGTTGGGTTGCGTCGAATTCCTGGGAATGAGCAGTTCTTC. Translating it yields CASSQVGLRRIPGNEQFF.

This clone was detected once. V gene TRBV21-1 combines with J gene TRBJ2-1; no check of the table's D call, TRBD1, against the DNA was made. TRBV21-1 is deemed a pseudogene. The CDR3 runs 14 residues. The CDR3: CASSLQGSYNEQFF. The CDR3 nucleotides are TGTGCCAGCAGCTTACAGGGCTCCTACAATGAGCAGTTCTTC.

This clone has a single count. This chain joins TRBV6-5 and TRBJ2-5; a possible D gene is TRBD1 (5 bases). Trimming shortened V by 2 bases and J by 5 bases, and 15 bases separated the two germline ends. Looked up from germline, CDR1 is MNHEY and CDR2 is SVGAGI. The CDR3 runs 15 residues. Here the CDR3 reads CASSYRKGSAETQYF. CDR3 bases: TGTGCCAGCAGTTACAGGAAGGGGTCGGCGGAGACCCAGTACTTC.

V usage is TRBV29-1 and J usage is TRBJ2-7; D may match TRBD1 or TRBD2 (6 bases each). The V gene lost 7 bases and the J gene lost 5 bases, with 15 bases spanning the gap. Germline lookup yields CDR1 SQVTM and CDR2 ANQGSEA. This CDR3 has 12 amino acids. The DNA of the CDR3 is TGCAGCGCCGAGGTCGGGGGCCACGAGCAGTACTTC. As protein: CSAEVGGHEQYF.

The CDR3 DNA sequence: TGTGCCAGCAGCTTGGCCCATAAAGCGGGACAAACGCAGTATTTT. Its protein is CASSLAHKAGQTQYF. This sequence joins TRBV5-8 and TRBJ2-3; TRBD2 might be the D (7 bases). The CDR3 has 15 residues. Per germline, CDR1 SGHTS and CDR2 YDEGEE. V was shortened by 0 bases and J by 9 bases, with 17 bases between the two germline ends.

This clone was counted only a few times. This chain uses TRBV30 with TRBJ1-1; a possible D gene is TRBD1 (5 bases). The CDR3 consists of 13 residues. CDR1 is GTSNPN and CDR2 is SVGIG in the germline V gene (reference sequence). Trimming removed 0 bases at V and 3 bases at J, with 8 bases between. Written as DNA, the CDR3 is TGTGCCTGGAGTGTCAGGGCCTACACTGAAGCTTTCTTT. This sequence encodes CAWSVRAYTEAFF.

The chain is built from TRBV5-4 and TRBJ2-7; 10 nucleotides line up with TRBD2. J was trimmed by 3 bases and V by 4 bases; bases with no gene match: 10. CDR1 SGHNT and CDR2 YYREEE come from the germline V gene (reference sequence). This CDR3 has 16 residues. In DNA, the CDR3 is TGTGCCAGCAGCCAGAATTGGGCTAGCGGGAGCTACGAGCAGTACTTC. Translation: CASSQNWASGSYEQYF.

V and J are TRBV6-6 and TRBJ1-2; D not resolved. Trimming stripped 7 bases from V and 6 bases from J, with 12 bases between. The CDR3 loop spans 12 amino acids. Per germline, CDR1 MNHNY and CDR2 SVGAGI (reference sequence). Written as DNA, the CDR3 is TGTGCCAGCACTCCCAGTGGGGATGGCTACACCTTC. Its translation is CASTPSGDGYTF.

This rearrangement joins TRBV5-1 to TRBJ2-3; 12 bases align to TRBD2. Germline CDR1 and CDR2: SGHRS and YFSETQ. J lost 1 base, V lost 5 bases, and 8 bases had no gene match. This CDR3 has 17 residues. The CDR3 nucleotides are TGCGCCAGCAGTCTCGGACTAGCGGGGCAGGGCACAGATACGCAGTATTTT. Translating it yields CASSLGLAGQGTDTQYF.